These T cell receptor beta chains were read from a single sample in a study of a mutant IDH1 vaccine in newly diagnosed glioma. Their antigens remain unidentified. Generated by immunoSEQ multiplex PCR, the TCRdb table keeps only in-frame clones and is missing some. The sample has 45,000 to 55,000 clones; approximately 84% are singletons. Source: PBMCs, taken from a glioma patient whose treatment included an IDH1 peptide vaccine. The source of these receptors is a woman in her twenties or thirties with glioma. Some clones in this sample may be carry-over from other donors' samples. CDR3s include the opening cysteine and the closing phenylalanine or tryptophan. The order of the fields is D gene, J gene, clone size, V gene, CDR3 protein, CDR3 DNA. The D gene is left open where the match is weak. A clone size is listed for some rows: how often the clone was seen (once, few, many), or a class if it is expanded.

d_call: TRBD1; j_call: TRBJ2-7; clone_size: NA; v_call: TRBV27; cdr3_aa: CASSSPWTGSYEQYF; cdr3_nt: TGTGCCAGCAGTTCCCCTTGGACAGGGAGCTACGAGCAGTACTTC
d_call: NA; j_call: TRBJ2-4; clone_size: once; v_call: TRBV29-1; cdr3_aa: CSGWGRGENIQYF; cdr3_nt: TGCAGTGGGTGGGGGCGCGGAGAAAACATTCAGTACTTC
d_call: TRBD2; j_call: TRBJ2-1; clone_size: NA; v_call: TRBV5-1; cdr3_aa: CASSSGTSGILNEQFF; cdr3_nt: TGCGCCAGCAGCTCCGGGACTAGCGGGATTTTAAATGAGCAGTTCTTC
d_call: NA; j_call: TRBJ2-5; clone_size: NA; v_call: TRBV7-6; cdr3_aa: CASSPHQETQYF; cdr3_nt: TGTGCCAGCAGCCCCCATCAGGAGACCCAGTACTTC
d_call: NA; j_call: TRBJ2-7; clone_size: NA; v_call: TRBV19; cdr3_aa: CASSIGGPRGLPYEQYF; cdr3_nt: TGTGCCAGTAGTATAGGAGGGCCAAGAGGGCTACCCTACGAGCAGTACTTC
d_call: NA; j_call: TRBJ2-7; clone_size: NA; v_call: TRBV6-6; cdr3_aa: CASSYPVPPSGEQYF; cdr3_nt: TGTGCCAGCAGTTACCCTGTACCCCCTTCGGGGGAGCAGTACTTC
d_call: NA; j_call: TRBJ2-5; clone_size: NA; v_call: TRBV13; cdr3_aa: CASSLGRGAQETQYF; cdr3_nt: TGTGCCAGCAGCTTAGGGAGGGGTGCCCAAGAGACCCAGTACTTC
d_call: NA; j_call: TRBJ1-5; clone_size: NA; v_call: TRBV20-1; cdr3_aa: CSALGNQPQHF; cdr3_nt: TGCAGTGCTCTGGGGAATCAGCCCCAGCATTTT
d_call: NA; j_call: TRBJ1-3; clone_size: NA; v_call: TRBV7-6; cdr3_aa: CASSRGGSSGNTIYF; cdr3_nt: TGTGCCAGCAGCCGGGGGGGGAGCTCTGGAAACACCATATATTTT
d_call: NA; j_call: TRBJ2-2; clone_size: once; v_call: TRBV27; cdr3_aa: CASTSWQGNTGELFF; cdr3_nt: TGTGCCAGCACCTCCTGGCAGGGGAACACCGGGGAGCTGTTTTTT
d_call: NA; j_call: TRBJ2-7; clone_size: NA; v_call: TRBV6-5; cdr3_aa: CASSSGLAGEQYF; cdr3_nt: TGTGCCAGCAGTTCGGGGCTAGCAGGGGAGCAGTACTTC
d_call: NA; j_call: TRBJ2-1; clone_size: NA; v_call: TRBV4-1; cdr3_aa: CASSQENRIAVPGNEQFF; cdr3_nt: TGCGCCAGCAGCCAAGAAAATCGTATAGCGGTTCCTGGGAATGAGCAGTTCTTC
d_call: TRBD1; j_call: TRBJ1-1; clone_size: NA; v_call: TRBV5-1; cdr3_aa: CASCEGAGNTEAFF; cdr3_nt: TGCGCCAGCTGCGAGGGGGCAGGGAACACTGAAGCTTTCTTT
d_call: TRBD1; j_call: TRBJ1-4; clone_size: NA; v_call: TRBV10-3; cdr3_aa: CAISRRGRGSEKLFF; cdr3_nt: TGTGCCATCAGCCGCAGGGGGCGCGGAAGTGAAAAACTGTTTTTT
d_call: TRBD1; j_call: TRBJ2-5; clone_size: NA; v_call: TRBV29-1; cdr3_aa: CSVVGVRGQETQYF; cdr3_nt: TGCAGCGTTGTGGGCGTCAGGGGGCAAGAGACCCAGTACTTC
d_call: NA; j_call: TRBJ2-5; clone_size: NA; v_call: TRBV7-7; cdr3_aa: CASSLGGAGAETQYF; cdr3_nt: TGTGCTAGCAGCTTAGGTGGGGCAGGGGCCGAGACCCAGTACTTC
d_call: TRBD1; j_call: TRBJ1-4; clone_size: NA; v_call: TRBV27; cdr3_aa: CASSPRTGSDEKLFF; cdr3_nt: TGTGCCAGCAGCCCCCGGACAGGGTCGGATGAAAAACTGTTTTTT
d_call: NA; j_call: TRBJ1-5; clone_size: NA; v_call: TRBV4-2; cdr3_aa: CASSQDSNNQPQHF; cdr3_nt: TGTGCCAGCAGCCAAGACAGTAACAATCAGCCCCAGCATTTT
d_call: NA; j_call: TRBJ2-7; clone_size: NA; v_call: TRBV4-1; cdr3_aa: CASSQEGQSSYEQYF; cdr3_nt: TGCGCCAGCAGCCAAGAGGGGCAAAGCTCCTACGAGCAGTACTTC
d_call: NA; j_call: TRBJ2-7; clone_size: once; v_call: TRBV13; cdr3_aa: CASSLNPLHRDEQYF; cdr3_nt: TGTGCCAGCAGCTTAAACCCCTTACATCGGGACGAGCAGTACTTC
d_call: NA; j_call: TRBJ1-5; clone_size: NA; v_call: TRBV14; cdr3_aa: CASSPRDTEPQHF; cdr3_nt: TGTGCCAGCAGCCCGCGAGATACGGAGCCCCAGCATTTT
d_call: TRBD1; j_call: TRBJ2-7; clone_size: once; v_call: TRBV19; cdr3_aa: CASRDRGSYEQYF; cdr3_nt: TGTGCCAGCCGGGACAGGGGCTCCTACGAGCAGTACTTC
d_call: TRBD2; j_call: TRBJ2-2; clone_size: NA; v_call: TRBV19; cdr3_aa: CASSIDGTGGPGELFF; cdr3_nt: TGTGCCAGTAGTATAGATGGGACGGGAGGGCCCGGGGAGCTGTTTTTT
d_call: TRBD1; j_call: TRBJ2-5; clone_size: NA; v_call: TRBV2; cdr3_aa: CASSEKDRTGYF; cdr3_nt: TGTGCCAGCAGTGAAAAGGACAGGACAGGGTACTTC
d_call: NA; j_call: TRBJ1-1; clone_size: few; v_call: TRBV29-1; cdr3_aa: CSARRGAEAFF; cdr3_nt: TGCAGCGCTAGGCGGGGGGCTGAAGCTTTCTTT
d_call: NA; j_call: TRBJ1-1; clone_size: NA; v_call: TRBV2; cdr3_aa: CARYDTNTEAFF; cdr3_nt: TGTGCCAGATACGACACAAACACTGAAGCTTTCTTT
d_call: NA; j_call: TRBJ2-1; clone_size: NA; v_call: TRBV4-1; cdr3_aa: CASSQAGPRKQFF; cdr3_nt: TGCGCCAGCAGCCAAGCTGGACCAAGGAAGCAGTTCTTC
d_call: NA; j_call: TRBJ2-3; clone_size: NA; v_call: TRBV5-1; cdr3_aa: CASRTGGTDTQYF; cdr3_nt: TGCGCCAGCAGAACTGGAGGCACAGATACGCAGTATTTT
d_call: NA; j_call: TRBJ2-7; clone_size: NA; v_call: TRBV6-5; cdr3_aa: CASSPNPGPGSEQYF; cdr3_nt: TGTGCCAGCAGCCCTAACCCAGGGCCAGGGAGTGAGCAGTACTTC
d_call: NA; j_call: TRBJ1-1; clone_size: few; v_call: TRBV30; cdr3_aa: CAWRGLEAFF; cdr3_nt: TGTGCCTGGAGAGGGCTTGAAGCTTTCTTT
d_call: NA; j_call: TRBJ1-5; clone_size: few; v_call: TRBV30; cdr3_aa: CAWSVSGENSNQPQHF; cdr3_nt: TGTGCCTGGAGTGTGTCGGGGGAAAATAGCAATCAGCCCCAGCATTTT
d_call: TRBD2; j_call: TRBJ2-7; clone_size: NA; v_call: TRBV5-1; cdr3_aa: CASSLAASGAAYEQYF; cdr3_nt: TGCGCCAGCAGCTTGGCGGCTAGCGGAGCCGCCTACGAGCAGTACTTC
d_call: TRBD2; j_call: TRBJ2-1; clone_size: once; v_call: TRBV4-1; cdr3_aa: CASSQDPAAGGGNEQFF; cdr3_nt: TGCGCCAGCAGCCAAGATCCAGCTGCGGGAGGGGGCAATGAGCAGTTCTTC
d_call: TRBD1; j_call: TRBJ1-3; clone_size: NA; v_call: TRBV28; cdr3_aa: CASSSQGAGGNTIYF; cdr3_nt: TGTGCCAGCAGTTCCCAGGGGGCCGGTGGAAACACCATATATTTT
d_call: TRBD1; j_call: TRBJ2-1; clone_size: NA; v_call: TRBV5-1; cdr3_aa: CASSPTGGNEQFF; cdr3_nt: TGCGCCAGCAGCCCTACAGGGGGCAATGAGCAGTTCTTC
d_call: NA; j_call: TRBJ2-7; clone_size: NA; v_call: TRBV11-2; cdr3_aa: CASSLGQDPSYEQYF; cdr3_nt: TGTGCCAGCAGCTTAGGACAGGATCCTTCCTACGAGCAGTACTTC
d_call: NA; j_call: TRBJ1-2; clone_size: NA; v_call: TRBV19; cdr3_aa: CATGRGASHYGYTF; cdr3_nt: TGTGCCACCGGACGAGGTGCGTCTCACTATGGCTACACCTTC
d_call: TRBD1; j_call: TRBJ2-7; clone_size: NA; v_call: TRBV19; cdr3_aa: CASSIALTGTGVAEQYF; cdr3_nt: TGTGCCAGTAGTATAGCCCTGACCGGGACAGGGGTGGCCGAGCAGTACTTC
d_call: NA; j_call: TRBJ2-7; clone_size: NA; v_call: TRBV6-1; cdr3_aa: CASSGSGATGTSYEQYF; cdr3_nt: TGTGCCAGCAGTGGGTCGGGAGCGACAGGGACGTCCTACGAGCAGTACTTC
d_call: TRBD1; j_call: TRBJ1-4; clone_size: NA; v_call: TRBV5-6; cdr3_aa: CASSPGGAPGEKLFF; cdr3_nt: TGTGCCAGCAGCCCAGGGGGCGCGCCAGGAGAAAAACTGTTTTTT
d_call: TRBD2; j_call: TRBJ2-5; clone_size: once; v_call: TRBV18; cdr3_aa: CASSPPGSSGIRQTQYF; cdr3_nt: TGTGCCAGCTCACCACCGGGCTCCAGCGGGATAAGGCAGACCCAGTACTTC
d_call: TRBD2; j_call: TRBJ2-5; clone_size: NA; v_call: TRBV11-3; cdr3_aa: CASSLGLAGGQETQYF; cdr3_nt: TGTGCCAGCAGCTTGGGGCTAGCGGGGGGACAAGAGACCCAGTACTTC
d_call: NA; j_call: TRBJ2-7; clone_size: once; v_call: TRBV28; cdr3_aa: CASSFTDYEQYF; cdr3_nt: TGTGCCAGCAGTTTTACAGACTACGAGCAGTACTTC
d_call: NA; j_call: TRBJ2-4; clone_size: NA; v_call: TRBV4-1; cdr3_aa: CASSQGTGTIQYF; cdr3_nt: TGCGCCAGCAGCCAAGGAACCGGGACCATTCAGTACTTC
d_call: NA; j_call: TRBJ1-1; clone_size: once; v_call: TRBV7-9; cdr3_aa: CASSLGGFWGTEAFF; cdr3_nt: TGTGCCAGCAGCTTAGGTGGCTTTTGGGGCACTGAAGCTTTCTTT
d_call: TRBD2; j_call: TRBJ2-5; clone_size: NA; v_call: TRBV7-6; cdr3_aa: CAFRGGPGETQYF; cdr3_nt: TGTGCCTTTCGGGGGGGGCCAGGGGAGACCCAGTACTTC